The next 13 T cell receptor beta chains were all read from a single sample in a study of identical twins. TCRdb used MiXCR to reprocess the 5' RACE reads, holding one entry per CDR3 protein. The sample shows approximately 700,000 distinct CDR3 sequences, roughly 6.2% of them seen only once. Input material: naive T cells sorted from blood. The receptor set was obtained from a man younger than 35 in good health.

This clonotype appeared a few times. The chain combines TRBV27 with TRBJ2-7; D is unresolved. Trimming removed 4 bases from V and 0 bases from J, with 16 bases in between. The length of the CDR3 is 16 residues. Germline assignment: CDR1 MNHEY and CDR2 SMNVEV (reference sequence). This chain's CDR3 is CASSSLFDARSYEQYF. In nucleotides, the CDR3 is TGTGCCAGCAGTTCACTCTTTGACGCCCGCTCCTACGAGCAGTACTTC.

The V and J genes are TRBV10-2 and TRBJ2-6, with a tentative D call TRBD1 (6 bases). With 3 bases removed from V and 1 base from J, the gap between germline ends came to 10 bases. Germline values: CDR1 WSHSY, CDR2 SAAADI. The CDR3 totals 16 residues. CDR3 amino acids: CASSDTGRSGANVLTF. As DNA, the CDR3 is TGCGCCAGCAGTGACACAGGGCGGTCTGGGGCCAACGTCCTGACTTTC.

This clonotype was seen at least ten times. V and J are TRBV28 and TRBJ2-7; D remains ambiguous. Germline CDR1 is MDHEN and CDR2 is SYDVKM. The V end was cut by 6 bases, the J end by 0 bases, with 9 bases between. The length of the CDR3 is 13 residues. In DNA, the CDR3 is TGTGCCAGCAGCCAGGCCCCCTCCTACGAGCAGTACTTC. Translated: CASSQAPSYEQYF.

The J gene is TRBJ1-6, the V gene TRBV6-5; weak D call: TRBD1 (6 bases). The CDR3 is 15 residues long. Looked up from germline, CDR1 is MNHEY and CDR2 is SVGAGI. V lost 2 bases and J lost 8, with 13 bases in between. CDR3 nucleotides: TGTGCCAGCAGTTACCGAGGGGGGGCGGATTCACCCCTCCACTTT. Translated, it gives CASSYRGGADSPLHF.

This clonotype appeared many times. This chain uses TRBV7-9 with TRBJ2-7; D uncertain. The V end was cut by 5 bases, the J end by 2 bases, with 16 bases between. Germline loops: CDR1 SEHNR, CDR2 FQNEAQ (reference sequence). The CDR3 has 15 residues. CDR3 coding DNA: TGTGCCAGCAGCCTCCCGGAGAGGAATCCCTACGAGCAGTACGTC. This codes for CASSLPERNPYEQYV.

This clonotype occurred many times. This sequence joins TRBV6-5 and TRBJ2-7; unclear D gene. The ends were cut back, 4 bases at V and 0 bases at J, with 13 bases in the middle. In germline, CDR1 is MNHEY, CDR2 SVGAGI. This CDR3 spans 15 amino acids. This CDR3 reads CASSSEAPDSYEQYF. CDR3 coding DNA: TGTGCCAGCAGTTCTGAGGCCCCAGACTCCTACGAGCAGTACTTC.

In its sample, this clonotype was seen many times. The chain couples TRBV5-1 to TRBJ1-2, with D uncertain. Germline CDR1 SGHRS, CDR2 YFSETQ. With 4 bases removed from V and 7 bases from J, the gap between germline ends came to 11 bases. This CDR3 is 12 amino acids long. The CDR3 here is CASSPIFGGYTF. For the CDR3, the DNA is TGCGCCAGCAGCCCCATCTTTGGTGGCTACACCTTC. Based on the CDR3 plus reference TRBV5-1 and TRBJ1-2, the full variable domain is KAGVTQTPRYLIKTRGQQVTLSCSPISGHRSVSWYQQTPGQGLQFLFEYFSETQRNKGNFPGRFSGRQFSNSRSEMNVSTLELGDSALYLCASSPIFGGYTFGSGTRLTVV.

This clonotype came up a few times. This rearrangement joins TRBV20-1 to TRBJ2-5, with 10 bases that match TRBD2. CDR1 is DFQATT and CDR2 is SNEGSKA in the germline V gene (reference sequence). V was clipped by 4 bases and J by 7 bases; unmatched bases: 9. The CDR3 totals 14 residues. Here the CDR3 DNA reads TGCAGTGCTAAAGCGGGAGGGTTCGGCGGGACCCAGTACTTC. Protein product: CSAKAGGFGGTQYF.

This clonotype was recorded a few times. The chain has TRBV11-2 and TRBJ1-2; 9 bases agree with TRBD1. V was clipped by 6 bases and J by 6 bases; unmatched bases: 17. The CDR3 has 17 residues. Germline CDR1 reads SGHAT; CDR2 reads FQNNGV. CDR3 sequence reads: CASRMTQGAISKNGYTF. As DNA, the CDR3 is TGTGCCAGCAGGATGACACAGGGGGCCATAAGTAAGAATGGCTACACCTTC.

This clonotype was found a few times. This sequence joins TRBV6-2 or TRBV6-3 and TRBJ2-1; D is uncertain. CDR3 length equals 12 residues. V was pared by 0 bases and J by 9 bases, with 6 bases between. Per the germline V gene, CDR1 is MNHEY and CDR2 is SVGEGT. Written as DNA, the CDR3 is TGTGCCAGCAGTTACTCGATCGGTGAGCAGTTCTTC. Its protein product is CASSYSIGEQFF.

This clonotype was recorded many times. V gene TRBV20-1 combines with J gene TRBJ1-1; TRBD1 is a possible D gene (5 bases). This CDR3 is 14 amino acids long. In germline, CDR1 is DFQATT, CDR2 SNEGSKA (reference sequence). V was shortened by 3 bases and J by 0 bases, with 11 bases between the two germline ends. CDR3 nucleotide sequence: TGCAGTGCTAGTGGTGGGGCAGTGAACACTGAAGCTTTCTTT. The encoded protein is CSASGGAVNTEAFF.

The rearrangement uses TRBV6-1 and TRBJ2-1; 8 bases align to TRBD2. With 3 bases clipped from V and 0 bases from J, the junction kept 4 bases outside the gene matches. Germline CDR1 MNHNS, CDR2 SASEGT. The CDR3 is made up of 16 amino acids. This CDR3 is CASSDTSGHSYNEQFF. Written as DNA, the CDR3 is TGTGCCAGCAGTGATACTAGCGGACACTCCTACAATGAGCAGTTCTTC.

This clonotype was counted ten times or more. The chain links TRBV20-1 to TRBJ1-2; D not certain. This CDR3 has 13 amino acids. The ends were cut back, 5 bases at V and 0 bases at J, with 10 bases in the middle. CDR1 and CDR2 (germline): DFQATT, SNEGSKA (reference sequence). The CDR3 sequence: CSARRGSNYGYTF. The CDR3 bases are TGCAGTGCTCGCCGGGGATCTAACTATGGCTACACCTTC.